Below, one TCR beta chain is given with its context. Time point: cycle 4 day 1 (C4D1), after less than 7 weeks of nivolumab. After autologous stem cell transplantation all patients relapsed, and prior brentuximab vedotin exposure differed between cohorts. The CDR3 is made up of 13 amino acids. Germline CDR1 reads SGHNT; CDR2 reads YYREEE (reference sequence). The V end lost 4 bases, the J end lost 4 bases, and 11 bases lay between the germline ends. This specimen comes from a study of PD-1 blockade in classical Hodgkin lymphoma. Using immunoSEQ multiplex PCR, the repertoire was profiled, and TCRdb retains in-frame clones only, with some absent. The sample has 90,000 or so clones, approximately 78% seen once.

This TCR derives from a human donor with classical Hodgkin lymphoma. Specimen: peripheral blood mononuclear cells (PBMCs), collected before the fourth cycle of nivolumab. This chain joins TRBV5-4 and TRBJ1-2, with D hard to call. CDR3 protein: CASSPSGGYGYTF. The CDR3 DNA is TGTGCCAGCAGCCCTTCCGGCGGCTATGGCTACACCTTC.